Each of the 4 T cell receptor beta chains below was sequenced from the same sample in a study of blood T cell repertoires in COVID-19. Clones were read by immunoSEQ multiplex PCR, and TCRdb kept only the in-frame ones, dropping some. The sample lists tens of thousands of clones, more than 90% occurring once. The specimen sequenced was peripheral blood. These receptors were collected from a man aged 50-59 years with active COVID-19.

The chain is built from TRBV11-2 and TRBJ2-1; TRBD2 agrees at 9 bases. V lost 5 bases, J lost 10 bases, and 12 bases stayed unmatched. There are 15 residues in the CDR3. Germline lookup yields CDR1 SGHAT and CDR2 FQNNGV. CDR3 in DNA: TGTGCCAGCAGCCGATTAGCGGGGGCCGCTCCCGAGCAGTTCTTC. Protein product: CASSRLAGAAPEQFF.

The sample holds one count of this clone. The rearrangement joins TRBV29-1 to TRBJ1-3, with D possibly being TRBD1 (6 bases). V gave up 4 bases and J gave up 1 base, with 11 bases separating them. Germline CDR1 and CDR2: SQVTM and ANQGSEA. The length of the CDR3 is 14 residues. For the CDR3, the DNA is TGCAGCGTTGTCCCGACAGGTTCTGGAAACACCATATATTTT. It translates to CSVVPTGSGNTIYF.

The chain joins TRBV19 to TRBJ2-5, with 10 bases aligning to TRBD1. Germline CDR1 reads LNHDA; CDR2 reads SQIVND (reference sequence). Germline trimming cut 8 bases from V and 1 base from J; bases unmatched to any gene: 7. CDR3 length: 15 residues. CDR3 bases: TGTGCCAGTGCGAGGGACAGGGGAAGCCAAGAGACCCAGTACTTC. It codes for CASARDRGSQETQYF. Complete variable domain (other parts from reference TRBV19 and TRBJ2-5): DGGITQSPKYLFRKEGQNVTLSCEQNLNHDAMYWYRQDPGQGLRLIYYSQIVNDFQKGDIAEGYSVSREKKESFPLTVTSAQKNPTAFYLCASARDRGSQETQYFGPGTRLLVL.

This chain connects TRBV3-1 (or the pseudogene TRBV3-2) to TRBJ1-1; D remains ambiguous. The germline CDR1 and CDR2 sequences are LGHDT and YNNKEL (reference sequence). This CDR3 comprises 13 residues. V dropped 4 bases and J dropped 1 base, with 7 bases sitting between them. The CDR3: CASSPRPNTEAFF. CDR3 coding DNA: TGTGCCAGCAGCCCGCGGCCGAACACTGAAGCTTTCTTT.